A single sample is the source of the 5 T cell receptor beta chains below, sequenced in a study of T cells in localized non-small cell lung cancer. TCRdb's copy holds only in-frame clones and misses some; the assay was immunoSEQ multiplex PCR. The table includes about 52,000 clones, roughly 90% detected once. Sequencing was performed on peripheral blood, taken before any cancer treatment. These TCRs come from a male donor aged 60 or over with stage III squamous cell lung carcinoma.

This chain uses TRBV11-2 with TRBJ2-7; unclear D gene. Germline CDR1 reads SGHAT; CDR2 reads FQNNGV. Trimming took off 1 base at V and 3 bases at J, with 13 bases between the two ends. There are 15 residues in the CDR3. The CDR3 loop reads CASSLVGDAYYEQYF. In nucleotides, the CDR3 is TGTGCCAGCAGCTTAGTTGGTGACGCTTACTACGAGCAGTACTTC.

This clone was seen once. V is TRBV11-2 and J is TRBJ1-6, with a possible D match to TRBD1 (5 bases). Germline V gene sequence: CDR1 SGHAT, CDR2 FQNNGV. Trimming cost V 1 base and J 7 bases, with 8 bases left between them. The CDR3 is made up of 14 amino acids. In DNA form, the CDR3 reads TGTGCCAGCAGCTTAGGGGGGGTAAATTCACCCCTCCACTTT. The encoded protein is CASSLGGVNSPLHF.

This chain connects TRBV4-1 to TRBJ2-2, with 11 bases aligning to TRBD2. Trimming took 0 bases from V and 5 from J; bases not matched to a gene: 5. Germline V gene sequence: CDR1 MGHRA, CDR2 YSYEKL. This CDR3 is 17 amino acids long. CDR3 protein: CASSQEVLAGGTGELFF. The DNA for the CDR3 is TGCGCCAGCAGCCAAGAAGTGCTAGCGGGGGGAACCGGGGAGCTGTTTTTT.

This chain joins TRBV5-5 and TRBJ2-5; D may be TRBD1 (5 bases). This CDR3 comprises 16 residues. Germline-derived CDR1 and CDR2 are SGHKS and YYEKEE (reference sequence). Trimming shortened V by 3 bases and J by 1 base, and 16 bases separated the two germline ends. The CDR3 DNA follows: TGTGCCAGCAGCTCTATGTTCAAGACAGCCCAAGAGACCCAGTACTTC. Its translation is CASSSMFKTAQETQYF.

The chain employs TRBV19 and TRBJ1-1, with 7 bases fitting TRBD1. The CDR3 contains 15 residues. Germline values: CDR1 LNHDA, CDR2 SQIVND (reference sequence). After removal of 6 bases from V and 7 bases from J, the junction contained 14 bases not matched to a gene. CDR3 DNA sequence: TGTGCCAGTAGACAGAGACAGGGTAGCTGGGGTGAAGCTTTCTTT. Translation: CASRQRQGSWGEAFF.